A selection of T cell receptor beta chains follows, all from one sample in a study of a mutant IDH1 vaccine in newly diagnosed glioma. The data were produced by immunoSEQ multiplex PCR, yet TCRdb's version contains in-frame clones alone and is incomplete. Among around 16,000 clones listed, around four fifths were seen once. The sequences come from PBMCs, collected from a glioma patient treated with radiotherapy, temozolomide or both. The receptors were sampled from a man aged 35 to 55 with glioma. CDR3s include the opening cysteine and the closing phenylalanine or tryptophan. A D gene is named only where the DNA matches it firmly. Some rows mark clone size as missing; the rest say once, few, many or name a class of expanded clone.

size	D	V	J	DNA	CDR3
-	-	TRBV7-9	TRBJ1-1	TGTGCCAGCAGCTTCGGGAGGAACACTGAAGCTTTCTTT	CASSFGRNTEAFF
-	TRBD1	TRBV2	TRBJ1-4	TGTGCCAGCAGCATACAGGGGAAGGGTGAAAAACTGTTTTTT	CASSIQGKGEKLFF
few	-	TRBV29-1	TRBJ1-5	TGCAGCGCTCTGGAAGGGGGGAATCAGCCCCAGCATTTT	CSALEGGNQPQHF
-	TRBD2	TRBV11-2	TRBJ2-3	TGTGCCAGCAGCAGGAGGGACGCGGGGGTTCTTGATACGCAGTATTTT	CASSRRDAGVLDTQYF
few	-	TRBV7-9	TRBJ1-4	TGTGCCAGCAGCTTTTTGGGACCAACTAATGAAAAACTGTTTTTT	CASSFLGPTNEKLFF
-	-	TRBV28	TRBJ1-2	TGTGCCAGCAGAGGCGGAGGAACTAACTATGGCTACACCTTC	CASRGGGTNYGYTF
-	-	TRBV14	TRBJ2-2	TGTGCCAGCAGGGGGGTACGTGCCACCGGGGAGCTGTTTTTT	CASRGVRATGELFF
-	-	TRBV20-1	TRBJ2-1	TGCAGTGCTAAGGCCCATGAGCAGTTCTTC	CSAKAHEQFF
-	-	TRBV5-1	TRBJ1-1	TGCGCCAGCAGCAACCATAGGGGGGTTAGCACTGAAGCTTTCTTT	CASSNHRGVSTEAFF
-	TRBD1	TRBV5-1	TRBJ2-7	TGCGCCAGCAGCTCTAATCCGGGACAGGGAAACTCCTACGAGCAGTACTTC	CASSSNPGQGNSYEQYF
-	-	TRBV28	TRBJ2-3	TGTGCCAGCAGTCAGCAGCGGACTAGCACAGATACGCAGTATTTT	CASSQQRTSTDTQYF
-	-	TRBV18	TRBJ2-5	TGTGCCAGCTCACCACAGTTAGGACGAGAGACCCAGTACTTC	CASSPQLGRETQYF
once	-	TRBV6-6	TRBJ1-4	TGTGCCAGCAGTCGCACGTGGGGAGAAAAACTGTTTTTT	CASSRTWGEKLFF
once	-	TRBV12-5	TRBJ2-3	TGTGCTAGTGGTTCGCCAGATACGCAGTATTTT	CASGSPDTQYF
-	-	TRBV5-6	TRBJ2-2	TGTGCCAGCAGCTTGTATTATCATGACGGGGAGCTGTTTTTT	CASSLYYHDGELFF
-	TRBD2	TRBV18	TRBJ2-7	TGTGCCAGCTCACTATCCGGGACTAGCGGGACCACCTACGAGCAGTACTTC	CASSLSGTSGTTYEQYF
-	-	TRBV10-3	TRBJ1-1	TGTGCCATCAGTCTTGACCCGAAATACACTGAAGCTTTCTTT	CAISLDPKYTEAFF
few	-	TRBV11-2	TRBJ1-2	TGTGCCAGCAGCCCAGGACAAGCAATTTCCTATGGCTACACCTTC	CASSPGQAISYGYTF
once	-	TRBV4-1	TRBJ1-6	TGCGCCAGCAGCCGCCCTGGGGGGGGAGAGAAATCACCCCTCCACTTT	CASSRPGGGEKSPLHF
-	TRBD2	TRBV27	TRBJ2-1	TGTGCCAGCAGTCCGGGGACTAGCGGGAGAGTCTACAATGAGCAGTTCTTC	CASSPGTSGRVYNEQFF
few	-	TRBV29-1	TRBJ1-1	TGCAGCGGAATGAATCCTGGGATAAGGACTGAAGCTTTCTTT	CSGMNPGIRTEAFF
-	TRBD2	TRBV5-4	TRBJ2-1	TGTGCCAGCAGCTACGGGACTAGCGGCTACAATGAGCAGTTCTTC	CASSYGTSGYNEQFF
-	-	TRBV5-4	TRBJ1-1	TGTGCCAGCAGCTTCGGGGGGCTGACGTCGAACACTGAAGCTTTCTTT	CASSFGGLTSNTEAFF
-	-	TRBV29-1	TRBJ2-7	TGCAGCGTAGCAGACTACTACGAGCAGTACTTC	CSVADYYEQYF
-	-	TRBV28	TRBJ2-3	TGTGCCAGCAGTTCCGGGAGAGATACGCAGTATTTT	CASSSGRDTQYF
few	-	TRBV5-1	TRBJ1-5	TGCGCCAGCAGCTTAGGACCTCCACCTCAGCCCCAGCATTTT	CASSLGPPPQPQHF
-	-	TRBV4-1	TRBJ2-2	TGCGCCAGCGGACACATGAACACCGGGGAGCTGTTTTTT	CASGHMNTGELFF
-	-	TRBV27	TRBJ2-2	TGTGCCAGCAGTTTTAGCGGTACCAACACCGGGGAGCTGTTTTTT	CASSFSGTNTGELFF
-	TRBD2	TRBV27	TRBJ2-1	TGTGCCAGCAGTTTATTTAGCGGGACCGACTCCTACAATGAGCAGTTCTTC	CASSLFSGTDSYNEQFF
-	-	TRBV5-6	TRBJ1-2	TGTGCCAGCAGCTTGGCCACGATTCGAAGTCGGTATGGCTACACCTTC	CASSLATIRSRYGYTF
-	-	TRBV9	TRBJ2-7	TGTGCCAGCAGCGTACAGGCCAGCTCCTACGAGCAGTACTTC	CASSVQASSYEQYF
few	-	TRBV11-2	TRBJ2-3	TGTGCCAGCAGCTTTTTGACAGATACGCAGTATTTT	CASSFLTDTQYF
-	-	TRBV28	TRBJ1-4	TGTGCCAGCAGCCCCGACAGAGGCACCCGTAATGAAAAACTGTTTTTT	CASSPDRGTRNEKLFF
-	TRBD2	TRBV7-7	TRBJ2-1	TGTGCCAGCGGAGCGGGAGGTGTAAATGAGCAGTTCTTC	CASGAGGVNEQFF
-	-	TRBV7-2	TRBJ2-2	TGTGCCAGCAGCAGGGGGAAGCGGGAGCTGTTTTTT	CASSRGKRELFF
once	-	TRBV18	TRBJ2-1	TGTGCCAGCTCATGGTCCTCAATGGACTCCCCCGAGTGGAAGCAGTTCTTC	CASSWSSMDSPEWKQFF
-	TRBD1	TRBV7-9	TRBJ1-5	TGTGCCAGCACCCCCCGCAGGGGGCCTTACTATAGCAATCAGCCCCAGCATTTT	CASTPRRGPYYSNQPQHF
-	-	TRBV6-1	TRBJ2-5	TGTGCCAGCAGTGGGGAGACTAGTTCGGGGCCTCAAGAGACCCAGTACTTC	CASSGETSSGPQETQYF